These 5 T cell receptor beta chains originate from one sample sequenced in a study of memory CD4+ T cells and cytomegalovirus serostatus. The sort gate was single viable CD3+CD4+CD8-CD45RO+ cells for memory CD4+ T cells. Clones were read by immunoSEQ multiplex PCR, and TCRdb kept only the in-frame ones, dropping some. The sample holds about 40,000 clones, approximately 80% seen once. What was sequenced was memory CD4+ T cells from blood. The receptors were sampled from an adult in good health and CMV-seronegative.

This rearrangement joins TRBV11-2 to TRBJ1-2; the D gene is possibly TRBD1 (6 bases). The V gene lost 5 bases and the J gene lost 3 bases, with 10 bases spanning the gap. The CDR3 spans 13 residues. Per germline, CDR1 SGHAT and CDR2 FQNNGV. Here the CDR3 reads CASSQTGYYGYTF. CDR3 sequence (DNA): TGTGCCAGCAGCCAAACAGGGTACTATGGCTACACCTTC.

This chain joins TRBV6-1 and TRBJ2-3; D not certain. The germline V gene encodes CDR1 MNHNS and CDR2 SASEGT. Trimming took off 3 bases at V and 12 bases at J, with 13 bases between the two ends. The CDR3 extends over 12 amino acids. For the CDR3, the DNA is TGTGCCAGCAGTGACCGGGTTGTGAATCAGTATTTT. Translation gives CASSDRVVNQYF.

The V and J genes are TRBV19 and TRBJ2-2; D ambiguous. CDR3 size: 12 residues. With 4 bases removed from V and 4 bases from J, the gap between germline ends came to 4 bases. The V gene's germline CDR1 is LNHDA and CDR2 SQIVND (reference sequence). The CDR3 DNA sequence: TGTGCCAGTAGTAAGCGCACCGGGGAGCTGTTTTTT. It codes for CASSKRTGELFF.

The J gene is TRBJ1-3, the V gene TRBV27, with D unresolved. CDR3 length: 13 residues. The V and J ends lost 2 bases and 2 bases respectively, with 4 bases between them. Germline V lookup: CDR1 MNHEY, CDR2 SMNVEV (reference sequence). Here the CDR3 DNA reads TGTGCCAGCAGTTTAGTTCCTGGAAACACCATATATTTT. Translating gives CASSLVPGNTIYF.

The chain recombines TRBV9 with TRBJ2-7, with 9 bases fitting TRBD2. The CDR3 contains 17 residues. The V and J ends lost 1 base and 7 bases, in that order; junction bases with no gene match: 15. Looked up from germline, CDR1 is SGDLS and CDR2 is YYNGEE. CDR3 DNA sequence: TGTGCCAGCAGCGTAACGGGGGCTAGCGGGATTGGTGGGGAGCAGTACTTC. Translated: CASSVTGASGIGGEQYF.